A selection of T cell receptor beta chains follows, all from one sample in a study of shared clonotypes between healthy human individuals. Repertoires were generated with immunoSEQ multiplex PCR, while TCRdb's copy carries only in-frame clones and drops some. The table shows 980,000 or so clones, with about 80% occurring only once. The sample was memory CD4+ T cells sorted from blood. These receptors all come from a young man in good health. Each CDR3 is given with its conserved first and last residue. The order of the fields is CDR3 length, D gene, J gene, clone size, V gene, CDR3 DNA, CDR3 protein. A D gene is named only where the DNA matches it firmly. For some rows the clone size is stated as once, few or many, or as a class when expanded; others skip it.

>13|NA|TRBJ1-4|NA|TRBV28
TGTGCCAGCATCGGCAGGGCCCATGAAAAACTGTTTTTT
CASIGRAHEKLFF
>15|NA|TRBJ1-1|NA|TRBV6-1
TGTGCCAGCAGTGAAAACATGGGCCTGAACACTGAAGCTTTCTTT
CASSENMGLNTEAFF
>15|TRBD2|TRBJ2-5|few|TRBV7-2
TGTGCCAGCAGCCCCACCGCGGGGGGGTATGAGACCCAGTACTTC
CASSPTAGGYETQYF
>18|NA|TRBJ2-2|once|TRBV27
TGTGCCAGCCAGAGGGGACAGGCCGTTTGGGGGGGCACCGGGGAGCTGTTTTTT
CASQRGQAVWGGTGELFF
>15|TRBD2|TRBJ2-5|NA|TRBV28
TGTGCCAGCAGTTTACCCGGGACTAGCGCAGAGACCCAGTACTTC
CASSLPGTSAETQYF
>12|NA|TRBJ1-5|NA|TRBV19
TGTGCCAGTAGGGCGAGCAATCAGCCCCAGCATTTT
CASRASNQPQHF
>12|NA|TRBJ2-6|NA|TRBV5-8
TGTGCCAGCAGCCCACGGGCCAACGTCCTGACTTTC
CASSPRANVLTF
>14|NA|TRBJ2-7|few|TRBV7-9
TGTGCCAGCAGACGGGACACGGGGCCCTACGAGCAGTACTTC
CASRRDTGPYEQYF
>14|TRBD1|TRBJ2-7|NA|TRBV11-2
TGTGCCAGCAGCCCGGGACAGGGAAACTACGAGCAGTACTTC
CASSPGQGNYEQYF
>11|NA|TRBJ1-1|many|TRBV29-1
TGCAGCGTTGTAGGGGTCACTGAAGCTTTCTTT
CSVVGVTEAFF
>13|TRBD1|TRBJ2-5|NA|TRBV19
TGTGCCAGTAGTGACCTCAGGGGGGAGACCCAGTACTTC
CASSDLRGETQYF
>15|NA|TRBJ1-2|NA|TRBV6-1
TGTGCCAGCAGTGAAGACGGACGGATTAACTATGGCTACACCTTC
CASSEDGRINYGYTF
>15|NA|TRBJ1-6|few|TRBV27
TGTGCCAGCAGTTTATCTCAGCGCGCCAATTCACCCCTCCACTTT
CASSLSQRANSPLHF
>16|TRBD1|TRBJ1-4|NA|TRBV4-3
TGCGCCAGCAGCCGAGGGGGCGGTGTGACTAATGAAAAACTGTTTTTT
CASSRGGGVTNEKLFF
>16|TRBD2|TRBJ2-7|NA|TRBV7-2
TGTGCCAGCAGCTTAGACGTGACTAGCGGTTCCTACGAGCAGTACTTC
CASSLDVTSGSYEQYF
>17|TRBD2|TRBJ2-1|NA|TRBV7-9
TGTGCCAGCAGCGAGTGGGGACTAGCCCCCACGGGGAATGAGCAGTTCTTC
CASSEWGLAPTGNEQFF
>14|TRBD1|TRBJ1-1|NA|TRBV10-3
TGTGCCACCAGGGACAGATATCAGAACACTGAAGCTTTCTTT
CATRDRYQNTEAFF
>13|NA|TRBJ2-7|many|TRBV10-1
TGCGCCAGCAGTGAAAGCGGGTCCTACGAGCAGTACTTC
CASSESGSYEQYF
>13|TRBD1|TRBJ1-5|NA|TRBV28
TGTGCCACCTCAGGGGGGGCCGCTCTATCCCAGCATTTT
CATSGGAALSQHF
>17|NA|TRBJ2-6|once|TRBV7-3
TGTGCCAGCAGCTTCACTGGACAGTCTACTGGGGCCAACGTCCTGACTTTC
CASSFTGQSTGANVLTF
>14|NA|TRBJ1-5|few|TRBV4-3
TGCGCCAGCAGCCAAGATGAGGGGCGAACGCCCCAGCATTTT
CASSQDEGRTPQHF
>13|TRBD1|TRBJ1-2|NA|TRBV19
TGTGCCAGTAGTGACCGGGACAGGGTCGGCTACACCTTC
CASSDRDRVGYTF
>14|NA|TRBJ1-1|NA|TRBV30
TGTGCCTGGAGTGGCAGGGGAGGGGGCACTGAAGCTTTCTTT
CAWSGRGGGTEAFF
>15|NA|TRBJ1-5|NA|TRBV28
TGTGCCAGCAGGGGTGACAGGTCTGGCAATCAGCCCCAGCATTTT
CASRGDRSGNQPQHF
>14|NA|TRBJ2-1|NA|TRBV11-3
TGTGCCAGCAGCTTAGCGGGCGCCAACAATGAGCAGTTCTTC
CASSLAGANNEQFF
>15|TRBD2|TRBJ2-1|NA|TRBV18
TGTGCCAGCTCACCGGGGGACTACGGGCGCAATGAGCAGTTCTTC
CASSPGDYGRNEQFF
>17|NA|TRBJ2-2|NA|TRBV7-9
TGTGCCAGCAGATCAAAAAAACAGGGCGCGAACACCGGGGAGCTGTTTTTT
CASRSKKQGANTGELFF